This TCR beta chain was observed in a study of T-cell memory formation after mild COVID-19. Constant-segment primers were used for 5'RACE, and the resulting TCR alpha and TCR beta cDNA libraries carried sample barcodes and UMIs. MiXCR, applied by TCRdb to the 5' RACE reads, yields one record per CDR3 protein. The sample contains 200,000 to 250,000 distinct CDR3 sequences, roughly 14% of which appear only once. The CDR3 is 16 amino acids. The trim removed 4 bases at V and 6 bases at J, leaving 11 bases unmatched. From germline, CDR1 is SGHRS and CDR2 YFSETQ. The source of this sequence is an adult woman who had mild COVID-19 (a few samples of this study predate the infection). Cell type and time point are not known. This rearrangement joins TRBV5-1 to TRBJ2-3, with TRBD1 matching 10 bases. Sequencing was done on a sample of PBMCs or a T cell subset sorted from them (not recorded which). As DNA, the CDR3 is TGCGCCAGCAGCGACGAGCCGGGACAGGGGTCGGATACGCAGTATTTT. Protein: CASSDEPGQGSDTQYF.